This TCR beta chain emerged from a study of sequential checkpoint blockade in melanoma. In the study overall: Arm A got nivolumab then ipilimumab; arm B the reverse, 1:1.

The treatment here: randomized to nivolumab then ipilimumab (arm A) or the reverse (arm B). There are 13 residues in the CDR3. CDR1 and CDR2 (germline): MNHNS, SASEGT. The V and J ends lost 7 bases and 2 bases respectively, with 12 bases between them. Using immunoSEQ multiplex PCR, the repertoire was profiled, and TCRdb retains in-frame clones only, with some absent. The sample lists about 9,200 clones; around four fifths were seen once. Sequencing was performed on CD8+ T cells sorted from blood (inferred from file names), taken from a patient given nivolumab and ipilimumab in sequence. The V gene is TRBV6-1, the J gene TRBJ2-7; tentative D call: TRBD2 (5 bases). The receptor was isolated from a human donor with melanoma. DNA of the CDR3: TGTGCCAGCAAGGGCCCGGGAACCTACGAGCAGTACTTC. Amino acid sequence: CASKGPGTYEQYF.